This T cell receptor beta chain was obtained from a study of blood T cell repertoires in COVID-19. Study background: Acute and convalescent COVID-19 specimens originated in the United States, Italy and Spain.

The J segment lost 3 bases and the V segment lost 0 bases, leaving 5 bases of the junction unmatched. The CDR3 loop spans 15 amino acids. Germline CDR1 and CDR2: MNHEY and SVGAGI. Per the authors' pipeline: The assay estimated nucleated cells by amplifying reference gene primers. This table comes from immunoSEQ multiplex PCR, and its TCRdb copy is limited to in-frame clones, with some not included. V, J and clone size reflect that table, while D and trimming were determined from the DNA. Altogether about 59,000 clones are present, roughly 80% being singletons, with the ten largest covering around a tenth.

The source is a human donor in a cohort sampled during active COVID-19. The rearrangement links TRBV6-5 to TRBJ2-7; 7 nucleotides line up with TRBD2. Sequenced: peripheral blood. The CDR3 protein is CASSYSLAENYEQYF. CDR3 coding DNA: TGTGCCAGCAGTTACTCGCTAGCGGAAAACTACGAGCAGTACTTC.